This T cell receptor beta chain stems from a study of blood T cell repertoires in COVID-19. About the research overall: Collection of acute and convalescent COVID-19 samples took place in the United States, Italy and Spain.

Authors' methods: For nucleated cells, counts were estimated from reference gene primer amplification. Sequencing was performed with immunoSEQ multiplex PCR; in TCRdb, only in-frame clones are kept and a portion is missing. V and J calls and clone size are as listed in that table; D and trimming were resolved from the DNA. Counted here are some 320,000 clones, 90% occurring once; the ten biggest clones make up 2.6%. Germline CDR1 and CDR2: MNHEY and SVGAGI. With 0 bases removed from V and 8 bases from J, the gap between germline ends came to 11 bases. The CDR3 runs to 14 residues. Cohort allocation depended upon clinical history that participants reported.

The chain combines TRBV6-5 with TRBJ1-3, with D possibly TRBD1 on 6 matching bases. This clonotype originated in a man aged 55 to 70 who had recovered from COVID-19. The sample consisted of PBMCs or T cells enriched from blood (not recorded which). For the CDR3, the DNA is TGTGCCAGCAGTTACTCGATACAGGGTGACACCATATATTTT. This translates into CASSYSIQGDTIYF.